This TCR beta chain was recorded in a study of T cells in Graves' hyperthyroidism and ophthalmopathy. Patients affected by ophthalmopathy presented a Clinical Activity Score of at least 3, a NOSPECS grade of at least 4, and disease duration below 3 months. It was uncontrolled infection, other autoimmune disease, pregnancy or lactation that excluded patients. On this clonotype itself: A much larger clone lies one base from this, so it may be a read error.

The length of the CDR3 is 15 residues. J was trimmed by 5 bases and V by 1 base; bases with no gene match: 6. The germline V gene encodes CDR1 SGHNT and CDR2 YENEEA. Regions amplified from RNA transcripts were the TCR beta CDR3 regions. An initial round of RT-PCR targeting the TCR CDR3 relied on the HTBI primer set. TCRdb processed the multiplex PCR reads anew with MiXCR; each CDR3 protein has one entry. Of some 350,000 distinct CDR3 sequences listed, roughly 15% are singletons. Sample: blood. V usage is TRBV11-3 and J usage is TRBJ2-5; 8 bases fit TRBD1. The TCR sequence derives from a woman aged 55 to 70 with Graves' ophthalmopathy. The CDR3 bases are TGTGCCAGCAGCTTAGGGTCCAACAGGGGGGAGACCCAGTACTTC. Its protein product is CASSLGSNRGETQYF.